The 14 T cell receptor beta chains reported below all come from one sample, sequenced in a study of blood T cells in healthy people across ages. Through a sample-barcoded 5' primer and a J-beta primer mix, a second PCR was run for about 6 to 11 cycles. TCRdb ran MiXCR on the 5' RACE reads and lists one entry per CDR3 protein. Seen here are more than 650,000 distinct CDR3 sequences, 40% to 65% observed once, and the top ten hold 41%. The sequenced sample consisted of blood. The receptors here all came from a man of 80 years or more in good health.

This clonotype was recorded a few times. This chain joins TRBV29-1 and TRBJ2-2; 14 nucleotides match TRBD2. There are 15 residues in the CDR3. CDR1 and CDR2 (germline): SQVTM, ANQGSEA. Trimming at V came to 4 bases and at J to 8 bases, leaving 6 bases not matched to a gene. CDR3 loop: CSVAGTSGRPGELFF. The CDR3 nucleotides read TGCAGCGTTGCCGGGACTAGCGGGAGACCGGGGGAGCTGTTTTTT.

This clonotype was seen a few times. V usage is TRBV7-2 and J usage is TRBJ2-5, with 11 bases matching TRBD1. Germline CDR1 SGHTA, CDR2 FQGNSA. V gave up 5 bases and J gave up 13 bases; unmatched junction bases: 6. The CDR3 loop spans 12 amino acids. As DNA, the CDR3 is TGTGCCAGCAGCCGGACAGGGGGCGTCCTGTACTTC. It codes for CASSRTGGVLYF.

The V call is TRBV5-1, the J call TRBJ2-3; 8 bases align to TRBD1. V shed 4 bases, J shed 2 bases, and the junction held 6 bases outside the gene matches. The CDR3 consists of 15 residues. The germline CDR1 and CDR2 sequences are SGHRS and YFSETQ. The CDR3, as DNA: TGCGCCAGCAGCCCCCAGGGGGCGACCACAGATACGCAGTATTTT. Amino acids: CASSPQGATTDTQYF.

In its sample, this clonotype was seen once. Relative to the germline gene, one junction end is altered; a read error may explain this. CDR3 residues: CANSQEGHLYGYTF. DNA of the CDR3: TGCGCCAACAGCCAAGAGGGACATCTCTATGGCTACACCTTC. The chain combines TRBV4-1 with TRBJ1-2; TRBD1 might be the D (6 bases). This CDR3 is built from 14 residues. Germline values: CDR1 MGHRA, CDR2 YSYEKL.

The chain has TRBV6-1 and TRBJ2-3, with D possibly TRBD2 on 6 matching bases. Germline CDR1 and CDR2: MNHNS and SASEGT. The ends were cut back, 6 bases at V and 2 bases at J, with 12 bases in the middle. The CDR3 covers 14 residues. Written as DNA, the CDR3 is TGTGCCAGCAGGGAGGGGTCCGCCACAGATACGCAGTATTTT. Encoded protein: CASREGSATDTQYF.

This clonotype was seen a few times. The gene calls are TRBV4-2 and TRBJ2-1, with D tentatively TRBD1 or TRBD2 (5 bases each). Trimming pared 0 bases from V and 8 bases from J, leaving 11 bases between. Germline V gives CDR1 LGHNA, CDR2 YNFKEQ. This CDR3 spans 14 amino acids. The CDR3 spells CASSQDNGGDEQFF. CDR3 DNA sequence: TGTGCCAGCAGCCAAGATAATGGGGGTGATGAGCAGTTCTTC.

This clonotype showed up just once. The rearrangement links TRBV7-6 to TRBJ2-1; 8 bases line up with TRBD2. With V trimmed by 11 bases and J by 10 bases, 13 bases remained unmatched. From germline, CDR1 is SGHVS and CDR2 FNYEAQ. CDR3 length: 13 residues. The DNA of the CDR3 is TGTGCCTCGGTCCCTCGGGAGGGCCGCGAGCAGTTCTTC. Amino acids: CASVPREGREQFF.

V gene TRBV27 combines with J gene TRBJ1-6; D is undetermined. V dropped 5 bases and J dropped 7 bases, with 12 bases sitting between them. This CDR3 region has 14 residues. Germline CDR1 MNHEY, CDR2 SMNVEV (reference sequence). CDR3 nucleotide sequence: TGTGCCAGCAGTATGGAAGCGACGAATTCACCCCTCCACTTT. Residues: CASSMEATNSPLHF.

This chain connects TRBV20-1 to TRBJ1-2; D gene unclear. CDR3 size: 14 residues. V shed 6 bases and J shed 0 bases, with 14 bases lying between them. CDR1 is DFQATT and CDR2 is SNEGSKA in the germline V gene (reference sequence). CDR3 sequence (DNA): TGCAGTGCCCTTGACCCCGGAGCTAACTATGGCTACACCTTC. It codes for CSALDPGANYGYTF.

V and J are TRBV24-1 and TRBJ1-2; 8 nucleotides align to TRBD1. The CDR3 covers 11 residues. Germline values: CDR1 KGHDR, CDR2 SFDVKD. Trimming took 7 bases from V and 11 from J; bases not matched to a gene: 5. Here the CDR3 DNA reads TGTGCCACCAGCGCGGGACAGGCATACACCTTC. Amino acids: CATSAGQAYTF.

The chain carries TRBV25-1 and TRBJ2-5; D not certain. Trimming removed 7 bases from V and 4 bases from J, with 16 bases in between. Germline values: CDR1 MGHDK, CDR2 SYGVNS. The CDR3 spans 14 residues. The CDR3 DNA follows: TGTGCCAGCACCACAAATTTACCCCCAGAGACCCAGTACTTC. Translation gives CASTTNLPPETQYF.

The rearrangement links TRBV3-1 to TRBJ2-1; TRBD1 matches 11 bases. The CDR3 extends over 16 amino acids. V shed 4 bases, J shed 2 bases, and the junction held 4 bases outside the gene matches. Germline lookup yields CDR1 LGHDT and CDR2 YNNKEL (reference sequence). The CDR3 nucleotides read TGTGCCAGCAGCCTCCGGGACAGGGGGACCTACAATGAGCAGTTCTTC. This sequence encodes CASSLRDRGTYNEQFF.

This sequence joins TRBV20-1 and TRBJ2-7, with TRBD2 matching 14 bases. Trimming cost V 1 base and J 0 bases; bases outside gene matches: 2. CDR3 length: 16 residues. Germline V CDR1 and CDR2: DFQATT, SNEGSKA (reference sequence). The CDR3 coding sequence is TGCAGTGCTAGAGGGGGGACTAGCGGGAGCTCCTACGAGCAGTACTTC. Amino acids: CSARGGTSGSSYEQYF.

This chain links TRBV7-9 with TRBJ2-1; maybe TRBD2 (7 bases). The DNA end lines up better with TRBJ2-7; the J call may be wrong. The CDR3 is 20 amino acids. Germline CDR1 SEHNR, CDR2 FQNEAQ (reference sequence). CDR3 protein: CASSLPGHGASGDTYNEQYF. The CDR3 DNA reads TGTGCCAGCAGCTTACCGGGACATGGGGCTAGCGGAGATACCTACAATGAGCAGTACTTC.